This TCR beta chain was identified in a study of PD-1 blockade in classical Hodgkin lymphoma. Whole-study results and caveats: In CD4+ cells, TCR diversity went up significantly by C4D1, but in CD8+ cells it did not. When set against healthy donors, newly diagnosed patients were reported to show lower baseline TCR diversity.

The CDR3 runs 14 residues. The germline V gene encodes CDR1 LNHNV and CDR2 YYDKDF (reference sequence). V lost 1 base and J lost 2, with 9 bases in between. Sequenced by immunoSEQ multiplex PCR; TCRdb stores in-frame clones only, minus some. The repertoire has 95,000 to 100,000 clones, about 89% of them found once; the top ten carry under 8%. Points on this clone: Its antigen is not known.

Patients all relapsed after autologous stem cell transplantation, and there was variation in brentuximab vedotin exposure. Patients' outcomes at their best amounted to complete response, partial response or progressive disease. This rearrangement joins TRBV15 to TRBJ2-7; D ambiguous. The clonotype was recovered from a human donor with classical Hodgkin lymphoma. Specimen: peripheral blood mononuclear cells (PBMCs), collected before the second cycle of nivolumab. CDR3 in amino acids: CATSRAQAPYEQYF. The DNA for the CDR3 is TGTGCCACCAGCAGAGCCCAGGCCCCCTACGAGCAGTACTTC.